These 32 T cell receptor beta chains came from one sample sequenced in a study of blood T cell repertoires in COVID-19. Sequencing was performed with immunoSEQ multiplex PCR; in TCRdb, only in-frame clones are kept and a portion is missing. The profile covers roughly 67,000 clones, with 75% to 85% appearing a single time and approximately 23% taken by the ten largest. The sequenced sample was peripheral blood. All receptors come from a man in his fifties or sixties with acute or convalescent COVID-19.

A note on this clone: A read error may produce the germline difference seen at one junction end. The chain couples TRBV5-1 to TRBJ2-1; 12 nucleotides match TRBD2. The CDR3 contains 16 residues. Germline V gene lookup returns CDR1 SGHRS and CDR2 YFSETQ. DNA of the CDR3: TGCGCCAGCAGCTCACCTAGCGGGGGGGCCTACGATGAGCAGTTCTTC. Its protein product is CASSSPSGGAYDEQFF. Combining the CDR3 with reference TRBV5-1 and TRBJ2-1 gives the whole variable domain KAGVTQTPRYLIKTRGQQVTLSCSPISGHRSVSWYQQTPGQGLQFLFEYFSETQRNKGNFPGRFSGRQFSNSRSEMNVSTLELGDSALYLCASSSPSGGAYDEQFFGPGTRLTVL.

V usage is TRBV19 and J usage is TRBJ2-4; D is perhaps TRBD2 (5 bases). The CDR3 spans 15 residues. V lost 3 bases to trimming and J lost 2 bases, with 11 bases between them. Per the germline V gene, CDR1 is LNHDA and CDR2 is SQIVND (reference sequence). The CDR3 is CASSIGSVTKNIQYF. CDR3 DNA sequence: TGTGCCAGTAGTATCGGTAGCGTGACCAAAAACATTCAGTACTTC. The complete variable domain, with remaining parts taken from reference TRBV19 and TRBJ2-4, reads DGGITQSPKYLFRKEGQNVTLSCEQNLNHDAMYWYRQDPGQGLRLIYYSQIVNDFQKGDIAEGYSVSREKKESFPLTVTSAQKNPTAFYLCASSIGSVTKNIQYFGAGTRLSVL.

The gene calls are TRBV7-2 and TRBJ2-3; 12 bases agree with TRBD2. CDR1 is SGHTA, CDR2 FQGNSA, per germline. Unmatched junction bases numbered 8, after V lost 1 base and J lost 3 bases. CDR3 length: 18 residues. The CDR3 spells CASSLVRLAGGHTDTQYF. CDR3 coding DNA: TGTGCCAGCAGCTTAGTCCGGCTAGCGGGGGGGCATACAGATACGCAGTATTTT.

V gene TRBV14 combines with J gene TRBJ1-2, with D perhaps TRBD1 (5 bases). Trimming stripped 4 bases from V and 1 base from J, with 13 bases between. This CDR3 spans 15 amino acids. Germline assignment: CDR1 SGHDN and CDR2 FVKESK. CDR3 in amino acids: CASSPFGTDNYGYTF. The CDR3 nucleotides read TGTGCCAGCAGCCCCTTCGGGACTGATAACTATGGCTACACCTTC.

The chain employs TRBV5-1 and TRBJ2-7, with 9 bases identical to TRBD1. Germline loops: CDR1 SGHRS, CDR2 YFSETQ. Trimming took 1 base from V and 5 from J; bases not matched to a gene: 10. The CDR3 has 16 residues. CDR3 protein: CASSLLSGQGWNEQYF. CDR3 nucleotides: TGCGCCAGCAGCTTGCTGTCGGGACAGGGATGGAACGAGCAGTACTTC.

The chain carries TRBV19 and TRBJ1-1, with D possibly being TRBD1 (6 bases). Germline values: CDR1 LNHDA, CDR2 SQIVND (reference sequence). The CDR3 runs 16 residues. Trimming took 1 base from V and 0 from J, leaving 12 bases between them. DNA of the CDR3: TGTGCCAGTAGTATAGCGACAGGTGAGATGAACACTGAAGCTTTCTTT. Amino acid sequence: CASSIATGEMNTEAFF.

The rearrangement links TRBV6-5 to TRBJ2-7; no definite D call. The length of the CDR3 is 14 residues. V was cut by 6 bases and J by 0 bases, with 12 bases left in between. The germline CDR1 and CDR2 sequences are MNHEY and SVGAGI. CDR3 sequence: CASRTEQSSYEQYV. CDR3 in DNA: TGTGCCAGCAGAACGGAGCAGAGCTCCTACGAGCAGTACGTC.

The chain combines TRBV2 with TRBJ1-4; D is perhaps TRBD1 (6 bases). Germline V gene data show CDR1 as SNHLY and CDR2 as FYNNEI. The V end lost 8 bases, the J end lost 2 bases, and 12 bases lay between the germline ends. The CDR3 length is 14 residues. The CDR3 loop reads CASERQATNEKLFF. CDR3 sequence (DNA): TGTGCCAGCGAGCGACAGGCGACTAATGAAAAACTGTTTTTT.

The genes are TRBV25-1 and TRBJ2-6; D is perhaps TRBD2 (6 bases). Germline values: CDR1 MGHDK, CDR2 SYGVNS. Trimming took 1 base from V and 0 from J, leaving 7 bases between them. CDR3 length: 16 residues. Here the CDR3 reads CASSEWEASGANVLTF. CDR3 nucleotide sequence: TGTGCCAGCAGTGAATGGGAGGCCTCTGGGGCCAACGTCCTGACTTTC.

This chain connects TRBV27 to TRBJ2-7; tentatively, D is TRBD1 (6 bases). Per germline, CDR1 MNHEY and CDR2 SMNVEV (reference sequence). The CDR3 has 16 amino acids. Trimming shortened V by 3 bases and J by 2 bases, and 17 bases separated the two germline ends. The DNA for the CDR3 is TGTGCCAGCAGTTTTTTTTGGGGCAGGGGAGCCTACGAGCAGTACTTC. This encodes CASSFFWGRGAYEQYF.

The rearrangement uses TRBV5-1 and TRBJ1-2; no firm D call. Trimming stripped 5 bases from V and 3 bases from J, with 11 bases between. Germline CDR1 is SGHRS and CDR2 is YFSETQ. The CDR3 consists of 13 residues. CDR3 amino acids: CASSRNRDYGYTF. The CDR3, as DNA: TGCGCCAGCAGTAGAAACCGGGACTATGGCTACACCTTC.

The rearrangement joins TRBV6-6 to TRBJ1-2; D gene uncertain. CDR3 size: 11 residues. Trimming removed 5 bases at V and 7 bases at J, with 8 bases between. From germline, CDR1 is MNHNY and CDR2 SVGAGI (reference sequence). CDR3 nucleotides: TGTGCCAGCAGTCCCTCCGGTGGCTACACCTTC. It yields the protein CASSPSGGYTF.

The rearrangement links TRBV27 to TRBJ2-5, with D possibly matching TRBD1 (5 bases). The length of the CDR3 is 13 residues. Between the trimmed V and J ends, which lost 5 bases and 5 bases, there was a span of 12 bases. From germline, CDR1 is MNHEY and CDR2 SMNVEV (reference sequence). The CDR3 sequence is CASSQGIEETQYF. The CDR3 region has the DNA TGTGCCAGCAGTCAGGGAATTGAGGAGACCCAGTACTTC.

The CDR3 coding sequence is TGTGCCAGCAGCCCAGGGGATCAGCCCCAGCATTTT. This sequence encodes CASSPGDQPQHF. The chain joins TRBV3-1 (or the pseudogene TRBV3-2) to TRBJ1-5; perhaps TRBD1 as D (6 bases). CDR1 and CDR2 (germline): LGHDT, YNNKEL (reference sequence). V was cut by 4 bases and J by 5 bases, with 6 bases left in between. This CDR3 is 12 amino acids long.

The table lists this clone with many counts. The V call is TRBV9, the J call TRBJ2-1; weak D call: TRBD1 (6 bases). The CDR3 is 15 amino acids. The V gene's germline CDR1 is SGDLS and CDR2 YYNGEE. V lost 3 bases and J 3 bases, leaving 13 bases between the germline ends. The CDR3 reads CASSEYGQNYNEQFF. Here the CDR3 DNA reads TGTGCCAGCAGCGAGTACGGACAGAACTACAATGAGCAGTTCTTC.

J is TRBJ1-5 and V is TRBV10-1, with D unclear. Germline V gene lookup returns CDR1 WNHNN and CDR2 SYGVQD (reference sequence). The ends were cut back, 1 base at V and 7 bases at J, with 5 bases in the middle. The length of the CDR3 is 12 residues. The CDR3 nucleotides read TGCGCCAGCAGTGAGTTCGGGCAGCCCCAGCATTTT. This sequence encodes CASSEFGQPQHF.

This chain links TRBV10-1 with TRBJ2-1, with TRBD1 matching over 9 bases. Trimming cost V 0 bases and J 4 bases; bases outside gene matches: 4. There are 16 residues in the CDR3. CDR1 WNHNN and CDR2 SYGVQD come from the germline V gene (reference sequence). CDR3 coding DNA: TGCGCCAGCAGTGAGTCCGGGACAGGGTGGTACAATGAGCAGTTCTTC. This sequence encodes CASSESGTGWYNEQFF.

V gene TRBV2 combines with J gene TRBJ1-5; possible D gene TRBD1, 5 bases. Germline V gene lookup returns CDR1 SNHLY and CDR2 FYNNEI. The V end lost 0 bases, the J end lost 7 bases, and 13 bases lay between the germline ends. This CDR3 comprises 15 residues. The CDR3 bases are TGTGCCAGCAGTGAAGCCGGCAGGGTTGAGCAGCCCCAGCATTTT. This codes for CASSEAGRVEQPQHF.

As regards this clone: Distinct nucleotide sequences in the sample also encode this CDR3. The V and J genes are TRBV6-5 and TRBJ1-6; D unclear. This CDR3 has 13 amino acids. The V gene lost 6 bases and the J gene lost 3 bases, with 6 bases spanning the gap. Germline lookup yields CDR1 MNHEY and CDR2 SVGAGI. CDR3 sequence reads: CASRAVYNSPLHF. The CDR3 bases are TGTGCCAGCAGGGCAGTCTATAATTCACCCCTCCACTTT.

The chain is built from TRBV19 and TRBJ2-2; no reliable D call. Trimming pared 0 bases from V and 4 bases from J, leaving 9 bases between. Germline V CDR1 and CDR2: LNHDA, SQIVND (reference sequence). The CDR3 runs 15 residues. The CDR3 reads CASSIDPGSTGELFF. CDR3 DNA: TGTGCCAGTAGTATAGATCCCGGTAGCACCGGGGAGCTGTTTTTT.

The chain combines TRBV15 with TRBJ1-5; TRBD1 might be the D (5 bases). Trimming stripped 3 bases from V and 2 bases from J, with 11 bases between. Germline V lookup: CDR1 LNHNV, CDR2 YYDKDF (reference sequence). CDR3 length: 15 residues. CDR3 nucleotides: TGTGCCACCAGCAGGCTGGGGGGGGGCAATCAGCCCCAGCATTTT. Protein product: CATSRLGGGNQPQHF.

The rearrangement joins TRBV29-1 to TRBJ1-2, with unresolved D. Germline CDR1 reads SQVTM; CDR2 reads ANQGSEA. The CDR3 loop spans 11 amino acids. V was cut by 2 bases and J by 6 bases, with 7 bases left in between. The CDR3 loop is CSVESGDGYTF. CDR3 nucleotides: TGCAGCGTTGAATCCGGGGATGGCTACACCTTC.

The rearrangement links TRBV19 to TRBJ1-4; no clear D. V dropped 7 bases and J dropped 8 bases, with 14 bases sitting between them. Germline CDR1 and CDR2: LNHDA and SQIVND (reference sequence). This CDR3 has 13 amino acids. The CDR3 spells CASNEGRKEKLFF. The DNA of the CDR3 is TGTGCCAGTAATGAAGGGAGAAAGGAAAAACTGTTTTTT.

The chain carries TRBV6-5 and TRBJ2-5; 15 bases are a match to TRBD2. The CDR3 spans 16 residues. Germline assignment: CDR1 MNHEY and CDR2 SVGAGI. Trimming cost V 4 bases and J 5 bases; bases outside gene matches: 5. The chain's CDR3 is CASSLGTSGGLETQYF. DNA for the CDR3: TGTGCCAGCAGTTTGGGGACTAGCGGGGGGTTGGAGACCCAGTACTTC.

The rearrangement joins TRBV4-1 to TRBJ1-2, with 9 bases matching TRBD1. J was trimmed by 4 bases and V by 4 bases; bases with no gene match: 7. The length of the CDR3 is 15 residues. Germline V gene sequence: CDR1 MGHRA, CDR2 YSYEKL. CDR3 amino acids: CASSLRDRDVYGYTF. In nucleotides, the CDR3 is TGCGCCAGCAGCCTCCGGGACAGGGATGTCTATGGCTACACCTTC.

The chain couples TRBV7-9 to TRBJ2-7; 7 bases align to TRBD1. Germline V gene lookup returns CDR1 SEHNR and CDR2 FQNEAQ (reference sequence). This CDR3 has 18 residues. Germline trimming cut 4 bases from V and 2 bases from J; bases unmatched to any gene: 17. Written as DNA, the CDR3 is TGTGCCAGCAGCTCTTGGGGTGGATCCGGGACAGCCCCCTACGAGCAGTACTTC. Translated, it gives CASSSWGGSGTAPYEQYF.

The rearrangement uses TRBV6-5 and TRBJ1-2, with 8 bases lining up with TRBD1. With V trimmed by 2 bases and J by 8 bases, 10 bases remained unmatched. The CDR3 consists of 15 residues. CDR1 and CDR2 (germline): MNHEY, SVGAGI. This CDR3 is CASSYGAGGSLGYTF. DNA for the CDR3: TGTGCCAGCAGTTACGGGGCAGGGGGCTCGTTAGGCTACACCTTC.

The gene calls are TRBV19 and TRBJ2-3; 9 bases line up with TRBD1. After removal of 7 bases from V and 2 bases from J, the junction contained 4 bases not matched to a gene. The length of the CDR3 is 14 residues. Germline V CDR1 and CDR2: LNHDA, SQIVND (reference sequence). CDR3 in DNA: TGTGCCAGTATGGGGACAGGGCCCACAGATACGCAGTATTTT. Protein product: CASMGTGPTDTQYF.

The chain has TRBV7-6 and TRBJ2-1; D possibly corresponds to TRBD1 (6 bases). The CDR3 totals 15 residues. V was clipped by 5 bases and J by 4 bases, with 15 bases between them. The V gene's germline CDR1 is SGHVS and CDR2 FNYEAQ. CDR3 sequence reads: CASSRGTGNYNEQFF. CDR3 coding DNA: TGTGCCAGCAGCCGCGGCACAGGGAATTACAATGAGCAGTTCTTC.

The J gene is TRBJ2-7, the V gene TRBV6-5, with D tentatively TRBD1 (6 bases). V was shortened by 3 bases and J by 5 bases, with 11 bases between the two germline ends. Germline assignment: CDR1 MNHEY and CDR2 SVGAGI. The CDR3 totals 13 residues. The CDR3 coding sequence is TGTGCCAGCAGTTATGCCAGGGGAGACGAGCAGTACGTC. Protein: CASSYARGDEQYV.

This sequence joins TRBV10-3 and TRBJ1-5, with 8 nucleotides matching TRBD1. The CDR3 has 15 residues. Trimming took 3 bases from V and 2 from J; bases not matched to a gene: 3. CDR1 ENHRY and CDR2 SYGVKD come from the germline V gene. CDR3 sequence reads: CAISDPGGGNQPQHF. CDR3 nucleotide sequence: TGTGCCATCAGTGACCCAGGGGGCGGCAATCAGCCCCAGCATTTT.

This chain links TRBV5-8 with TRBJ2-7; tentative D call: TRBD1 (5 bases). Per germline, CDR1 SGHTS and CDR2 YDEGEE. The V end was cut by 1 base, the J end by 1 base, with 9 bases between. The CDR3 runs to 14 residues. In DNA form, the CDR3 reads TGTGCCAGCAGCTTGAAAGGGGCTTCCTACGAGCAGTACGTC. Its protein product is CASSLKGASYEQYV.